This TCR beta chain is from a study of CD8+ T cells in alopecia areata. The wider study: Each day, treated patients took oral tofacitinib twice, at 5 to 10 mg per dose.

It was cDNA, reverse transcribed from extracted RNA, that served as the sequencing template. This table comes from immunoSEQ multiplex PCR, and its TCRdb copy is limited to in-frame clones, with some not included. The repertoire holds some 180,000 clones, roughly 60% seen once, with around 1.6% in the top ten. Sample: CD4+ T cells sorted from blood, taken at week 0. The clonotype comes from a human donor with alopecia areata.

CDR3: CASKPRLAGYNEQFF. CDR3 nucleotide sequence: TGTGCCAGCAAACCCAGACTAGCGGGTTACAATGAGCAGTTCTTC. The rearrangement links TRBV2 to TRBJ2-1; 10 positions match TRBD2. The V and J ends lost 7 bases and 4 bases, in that order; junction bases with no gene match: 7. The CDR3 consists of 15 residues. Germline CDR1 reads SNHLY; CDR2 reads FYNNEI.